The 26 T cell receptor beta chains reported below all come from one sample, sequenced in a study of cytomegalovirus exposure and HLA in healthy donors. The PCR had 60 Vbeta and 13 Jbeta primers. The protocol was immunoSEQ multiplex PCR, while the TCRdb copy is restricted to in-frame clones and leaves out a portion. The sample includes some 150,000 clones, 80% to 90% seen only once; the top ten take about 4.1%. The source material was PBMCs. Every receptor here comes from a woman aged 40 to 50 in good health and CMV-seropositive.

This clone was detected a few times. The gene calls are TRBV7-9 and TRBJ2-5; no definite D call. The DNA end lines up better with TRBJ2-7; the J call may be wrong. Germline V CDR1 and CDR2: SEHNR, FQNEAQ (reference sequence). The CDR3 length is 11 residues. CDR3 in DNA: TGTGCCAGCACTGCCTCCTACGAGCAGTACTTC. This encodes CASTASYEQYF.

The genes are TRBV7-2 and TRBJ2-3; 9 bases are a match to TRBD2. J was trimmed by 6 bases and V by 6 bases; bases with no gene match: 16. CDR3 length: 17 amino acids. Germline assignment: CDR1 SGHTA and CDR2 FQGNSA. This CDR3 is CASRETGTSLEGDTQYF. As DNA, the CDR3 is TGTGCCAGCAGGGAAACCGGGACTAGCTTGGAGGGGGATACGCAGTATTTT.

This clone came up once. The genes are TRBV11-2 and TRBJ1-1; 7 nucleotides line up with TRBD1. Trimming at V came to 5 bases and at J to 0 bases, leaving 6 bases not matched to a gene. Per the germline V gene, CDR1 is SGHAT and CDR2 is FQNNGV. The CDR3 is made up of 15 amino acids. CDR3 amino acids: CASSIQQGLNTEAFF. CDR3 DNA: TGTGCCAGCAGCATCCAACAGGGGTTGAACACTGAAGCTTTCTTT. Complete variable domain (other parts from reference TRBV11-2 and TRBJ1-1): EAGVAQSPRYKIIEKRQSVAFWCNPISGHATLYWYQQILGQGPKLLIQFQNNGVVDDSQLPKDRFSAERLKGVDSTLKIQPAKLEDSAVYLCASSIQQGLNTEAFFGQGTRLTVV.

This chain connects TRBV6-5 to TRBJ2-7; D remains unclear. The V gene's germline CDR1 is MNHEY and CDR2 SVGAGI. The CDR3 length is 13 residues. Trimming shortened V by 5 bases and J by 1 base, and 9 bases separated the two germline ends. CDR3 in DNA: TGTGCCAGCAGTATAACTGGTTCCTACGAGCAGTACTTC. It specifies CASSITGSYEQYF.

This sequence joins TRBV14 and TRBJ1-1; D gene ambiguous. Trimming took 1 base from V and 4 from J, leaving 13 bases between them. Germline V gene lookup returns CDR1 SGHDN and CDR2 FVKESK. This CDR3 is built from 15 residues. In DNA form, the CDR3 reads TGTGCCAGCAGCCAAGCTACCGGTGGGCGCACTGAAGCTTTCTTT. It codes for CASSQATGGRTEAFF.

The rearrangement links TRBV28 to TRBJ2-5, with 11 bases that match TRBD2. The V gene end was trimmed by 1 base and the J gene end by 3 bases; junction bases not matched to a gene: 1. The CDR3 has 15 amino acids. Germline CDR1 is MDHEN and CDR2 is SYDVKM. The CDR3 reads CASSLSTSGEETQYF. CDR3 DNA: TGTGCCAGCAGTTTATCGACTAGCGGGGAAGAGACCCAGTACTTC.

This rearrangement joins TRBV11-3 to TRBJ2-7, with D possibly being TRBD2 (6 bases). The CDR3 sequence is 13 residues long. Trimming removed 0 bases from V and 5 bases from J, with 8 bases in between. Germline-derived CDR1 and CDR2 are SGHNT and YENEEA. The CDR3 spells CASSLDGGNEQYF. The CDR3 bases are TGTGCCAGCAGCTTAGACGGGGGAAACGAGCAGTACTTC.

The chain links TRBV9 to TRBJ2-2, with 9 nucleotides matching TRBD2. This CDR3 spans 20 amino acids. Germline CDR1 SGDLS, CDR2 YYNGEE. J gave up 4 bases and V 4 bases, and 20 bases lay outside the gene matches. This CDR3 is CASSNPQGLVIAGATGELFF. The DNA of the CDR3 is TGTGCCAGCAGCAACCCACAGGGCTTGGTGATAGCGGGAGCCACCGGGGAGCTGTTTTTT.

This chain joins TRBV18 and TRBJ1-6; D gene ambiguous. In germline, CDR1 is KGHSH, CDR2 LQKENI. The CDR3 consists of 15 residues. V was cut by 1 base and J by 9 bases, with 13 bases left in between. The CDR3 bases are TGTGCCAGCTCACCACTAGCGGCCGAGGGTTCACCCCTCCACTTT. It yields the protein CASSPLAAEGSPLHF.

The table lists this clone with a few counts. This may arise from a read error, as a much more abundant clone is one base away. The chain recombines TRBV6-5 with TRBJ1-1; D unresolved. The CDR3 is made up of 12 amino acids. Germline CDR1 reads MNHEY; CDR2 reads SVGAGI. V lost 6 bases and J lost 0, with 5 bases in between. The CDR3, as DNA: TGTGCCAGCAGCCAGTTGAACACTGAAGCTTTCTTT. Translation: CASSQLNTEAFF.

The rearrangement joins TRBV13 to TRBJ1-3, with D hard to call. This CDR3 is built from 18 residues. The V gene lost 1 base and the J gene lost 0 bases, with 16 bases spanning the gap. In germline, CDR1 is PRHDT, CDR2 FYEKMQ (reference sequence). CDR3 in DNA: TGTGCCAGCAGCTTAGACCGCGGGTTGACGGACTCTGGAAACACCATATATTTT. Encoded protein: CASSLDRGLTDSGNTIYF.

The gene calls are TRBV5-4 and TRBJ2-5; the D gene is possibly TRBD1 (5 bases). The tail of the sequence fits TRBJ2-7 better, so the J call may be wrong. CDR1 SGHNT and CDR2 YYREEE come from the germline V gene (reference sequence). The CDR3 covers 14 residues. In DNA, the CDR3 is TGTGCCAGCAGCCTGAGTCCCCAGGGTGACGAGCAGTACTTC. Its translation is CASSLSPQGDEQYF.

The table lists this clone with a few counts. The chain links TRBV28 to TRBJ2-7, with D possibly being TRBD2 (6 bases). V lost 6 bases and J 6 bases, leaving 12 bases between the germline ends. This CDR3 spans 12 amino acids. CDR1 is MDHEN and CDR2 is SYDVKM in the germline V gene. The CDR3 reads CASSRLGSEQYF. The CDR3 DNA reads TGTGCCAGCAGCCGACTAGGGAGCGAGCAGTACTTC.

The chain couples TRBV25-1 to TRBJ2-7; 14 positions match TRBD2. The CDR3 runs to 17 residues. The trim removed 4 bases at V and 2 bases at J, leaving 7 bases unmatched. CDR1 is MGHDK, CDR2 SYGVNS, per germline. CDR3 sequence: CASSVRGGLAGAYEQYF. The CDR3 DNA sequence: TGTGCCAGCAGTGTGAGAGGGGGACTAGCGGGAGCCTACGAGCAGTACTTC.

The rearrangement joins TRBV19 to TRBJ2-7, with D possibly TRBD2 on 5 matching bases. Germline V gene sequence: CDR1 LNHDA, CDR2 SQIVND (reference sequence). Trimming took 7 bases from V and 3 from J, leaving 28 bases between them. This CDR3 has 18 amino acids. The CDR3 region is CASTPFTRRRRILYEQYF. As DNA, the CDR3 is TGTGCCAGTACCCCATTCACCCGGCGGCGGAGGATCCTCTACGAGCAGTACTTC. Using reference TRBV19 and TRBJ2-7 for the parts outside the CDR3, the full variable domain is DGGITQSPKYLFRKEGQNVTLSCEQNLNHDAMYWYRQDPGQGLRLIYYSQIVNDFQKGDIAEGYSVSREKKESFPLTVTSAQKNPTAFYLCASTPFTRRRRILYEQYFGPGTRLTVT.

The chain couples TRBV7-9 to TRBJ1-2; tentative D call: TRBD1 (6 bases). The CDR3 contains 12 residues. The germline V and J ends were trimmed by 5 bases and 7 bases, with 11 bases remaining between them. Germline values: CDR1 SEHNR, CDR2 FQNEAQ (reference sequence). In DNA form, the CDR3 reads TGTGCCAGCAGCGGGGGGGCTCGTGGCTACACCTTC. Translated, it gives CASSGGARGYTF.

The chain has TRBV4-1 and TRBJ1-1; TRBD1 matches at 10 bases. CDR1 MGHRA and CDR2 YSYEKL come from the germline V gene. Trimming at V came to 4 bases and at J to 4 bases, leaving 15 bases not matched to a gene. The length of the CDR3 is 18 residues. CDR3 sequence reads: CASSPKTSDRGQITEAFF. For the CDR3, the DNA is TGCGCCAGCAGCCCTAAGACCAGTGACAGGGGGCAGATCACTGAAGCTTTCTTT.

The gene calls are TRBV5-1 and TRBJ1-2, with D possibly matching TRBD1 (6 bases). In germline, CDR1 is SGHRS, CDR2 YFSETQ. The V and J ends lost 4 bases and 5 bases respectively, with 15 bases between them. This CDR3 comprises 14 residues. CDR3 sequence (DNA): TGCGCCAGCAGCCCGGGGGGCAGGGGTTATGGCTACACCTTC. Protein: CASSPGGRGYGYTF. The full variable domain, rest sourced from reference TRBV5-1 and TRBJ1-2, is KAGVTQTPRYLIKTRGQQVTLSCSPISGHRSVSWYQQTPGQGLQFLFEYFSETQRNKGNFPGRFSGRQFSNSRSEMNVSTLELGDSALYLCASSPGGRGYGYTFGSGTRLTVV.

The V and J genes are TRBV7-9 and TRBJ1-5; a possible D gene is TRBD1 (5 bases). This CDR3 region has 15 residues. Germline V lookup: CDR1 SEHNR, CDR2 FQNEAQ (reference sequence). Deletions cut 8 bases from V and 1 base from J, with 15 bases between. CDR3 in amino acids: CASSPPGSSNQPQHF. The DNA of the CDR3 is TGTGCCAGCTCTCCTCCAGGGTCGAGCAATCAGCCCCAGCATTTT.

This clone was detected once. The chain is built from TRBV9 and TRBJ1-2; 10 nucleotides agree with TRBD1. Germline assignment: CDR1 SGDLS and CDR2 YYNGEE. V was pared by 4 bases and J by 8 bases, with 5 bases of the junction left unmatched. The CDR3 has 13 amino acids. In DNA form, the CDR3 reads TGTGCCAGCAGCCCGGGGGACAGGGGCGGCTACACCTTC. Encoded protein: CASSPGDRGGYTF.

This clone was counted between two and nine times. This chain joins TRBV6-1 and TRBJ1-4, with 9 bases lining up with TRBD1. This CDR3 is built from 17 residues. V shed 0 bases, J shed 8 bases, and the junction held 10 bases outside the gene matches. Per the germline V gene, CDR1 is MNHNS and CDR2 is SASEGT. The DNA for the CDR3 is TGTGCCAGCAGTGAAGCGCTTCTAGGGACAGGGCGGGAAAAACTGTTTTTT. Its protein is CASSEALLGTGREKLFF.

The CDR3 loop is CASGPKGARGTYEQYF. The CDR3 nucleotides read TGTGCTAGTGGCCCCAAGGGGGCACGAGGGACCTACGAGCAGTACTTC. The V gene is TRBV12-5, the J gene TRBJ2-7, with 7 bases fitting TRBD1. From germline, CDR1 is LGHNT and CDR2 FRNRAP. This CDR3 has 16 amino acids. J gave up 2 bases and V 6 bases, and 13 bases lay outside the gene matches.

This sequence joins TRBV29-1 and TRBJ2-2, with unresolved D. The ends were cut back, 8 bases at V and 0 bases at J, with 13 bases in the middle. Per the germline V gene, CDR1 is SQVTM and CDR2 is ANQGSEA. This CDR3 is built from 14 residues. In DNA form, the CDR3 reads TGCAGCTCCCGGGTTGGCCCGAACACCGGGGAGCTGTTTTTT. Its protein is CSSRVGPNTGELFF.

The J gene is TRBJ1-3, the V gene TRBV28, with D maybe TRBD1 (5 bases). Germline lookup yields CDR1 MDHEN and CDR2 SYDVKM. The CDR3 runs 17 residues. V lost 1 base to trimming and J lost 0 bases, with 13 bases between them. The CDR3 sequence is CASSLFSRADSGNTIYF. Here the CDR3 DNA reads TGTGCCAGCAGTTTATTTAGCAGGGCGGACTCTGGAAACACCATATATTTT.

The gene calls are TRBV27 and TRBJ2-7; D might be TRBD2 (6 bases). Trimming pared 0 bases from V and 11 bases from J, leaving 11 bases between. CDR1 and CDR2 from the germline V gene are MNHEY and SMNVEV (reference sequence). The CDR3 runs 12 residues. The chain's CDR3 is CASSLSAGIEYF. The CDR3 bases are TGTGCCAGCAGTTTATCGGCGGGGATAGAGTACTTC.

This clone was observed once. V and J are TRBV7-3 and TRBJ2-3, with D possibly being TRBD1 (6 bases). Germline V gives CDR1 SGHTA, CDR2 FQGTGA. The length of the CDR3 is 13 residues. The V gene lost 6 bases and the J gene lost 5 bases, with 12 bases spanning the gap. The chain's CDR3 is CASRYPGEDTQYF. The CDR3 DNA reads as TGTGCCAGCAGGTACCCAGGGGAAGATACGCAGTATTTT.